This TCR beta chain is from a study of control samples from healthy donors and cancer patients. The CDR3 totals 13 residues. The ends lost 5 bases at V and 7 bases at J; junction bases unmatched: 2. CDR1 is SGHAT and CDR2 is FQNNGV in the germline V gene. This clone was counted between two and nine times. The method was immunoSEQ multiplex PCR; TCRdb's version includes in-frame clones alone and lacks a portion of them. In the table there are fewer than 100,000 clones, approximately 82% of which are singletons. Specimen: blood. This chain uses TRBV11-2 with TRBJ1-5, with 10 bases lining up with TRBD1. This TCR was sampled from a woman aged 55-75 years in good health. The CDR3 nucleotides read TGTGCCAGCAGCCGGGACAGGGGCCAGCCCCAGCATTTT. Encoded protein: CASSRDRGQPQHF.